This TCR beta chain originates from a study of shared clonotypes between healthy human individuals. In the study's own analysis: ImmunoSEQ output lacked quality scores and full-length reads, limiting matched filtering. Profiling relied on immunoSEQ multiplex PCR, and the TCRdb table lists in-frame clones only, not all of them. V and J calls and clone size are given by that table; D and trimming were obtained from the DNA. This table has some 1,900,000 clones, about 94% appearing once. Terminally differentiated effector memory CD45RA+ cells were excluded by CCR7 positive selection of CD45RO-negative cells. In its sample, this clone was seen a few times. The antigen remains undetermined. Whole-study findings and limits: Generally, naive subsets (rather than memory subsets) showed larger estimated richness.

Trimming shortened V by 1 base and J by 5 bases, and 5 bases separated the two germline ends. The CDR3 has 12 amino acids. Looked up from germline, CDR1 is SEHNR and CDR2 is FQNEAQ (reference sequence). The J gene is TRBJ1-1, the V gene TRBV7-9; D is unresolved. Sequencing was carried out using naive CD8+ T cells sorted from blood. This sequence was found in a man younger than 30 in good health. CDR3 protein: CASSLGWTEAFF. The CDR3 DNA is TGTGCCAGCAGCTTAGGTTGGACTGAAGCTTTCTTT.